This T cell receptor (beta chain) stems from a study of PD-L1 blockade in urothelial cancer. Turning to the study itself: In 2014 therapy began: atezolizumab 1,200 mg intravenously every 3 weeks. About nine tenths of the roughly 30 patients were men whose urothelial cancer was bladder-origin. Blood drawn 3 weeks (second dose) and 6 weeks after treatment start was analyzed.

The CDR3 length is 18 residues. J lost 2 bases, V lost 6 bases, and 15 bases had no gene match. Synthetic templates analogous to TCR were spiked into all PCRs individually. Method: immunoSEQ multiplex PCR; TCRdb's copy keeps in-frame clones and lacks some. The table lists around 71,000 clones, approximately 80% of them singletons. This clone was detected only once. Sample time point: pretreatment peripheral blood. This TCR was recovered from a man aged 40-49 years with urothelial cancer. The V gene is TRBV5-3, the J gene TRBJ2-3; 10 bases map to TRBD2. TRBV5-3 is an ORF for which the function is uncertain. The sample here was PBMCs, taken around atezolizumab (anti-PD-L1) treatment. The CDR3, as DNA: TGTGCCAGAATCCACATACCCAAAGGACTAGCGGTCACAGATACGCAGTATTTT. This translates into CARIHIPKGLAVTDTQYF.